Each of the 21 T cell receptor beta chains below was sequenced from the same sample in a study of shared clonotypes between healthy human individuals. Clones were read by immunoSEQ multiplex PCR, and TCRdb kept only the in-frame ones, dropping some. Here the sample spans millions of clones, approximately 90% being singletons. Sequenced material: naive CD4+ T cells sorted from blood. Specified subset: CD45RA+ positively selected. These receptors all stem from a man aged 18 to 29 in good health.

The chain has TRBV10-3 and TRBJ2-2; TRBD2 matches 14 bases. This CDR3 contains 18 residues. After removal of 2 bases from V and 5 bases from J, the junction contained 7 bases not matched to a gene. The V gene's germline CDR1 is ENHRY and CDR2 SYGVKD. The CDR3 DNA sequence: TGTGCCATCAGTGAGAGACTAGCGGGAGGGATTGGTACCGGGGAGCTGTTTTTT. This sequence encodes CAISERLAGGIGTGELFF.

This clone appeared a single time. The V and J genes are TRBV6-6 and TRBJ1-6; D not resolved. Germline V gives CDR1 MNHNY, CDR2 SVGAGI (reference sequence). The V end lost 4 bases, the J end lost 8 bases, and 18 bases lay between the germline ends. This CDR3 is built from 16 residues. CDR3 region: CASSFPGERIYSPLHF. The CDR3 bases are TGTGCCAGCAGTTTCCCGGGCGAGAGAATTTATTCACCCCTCCACTTT.

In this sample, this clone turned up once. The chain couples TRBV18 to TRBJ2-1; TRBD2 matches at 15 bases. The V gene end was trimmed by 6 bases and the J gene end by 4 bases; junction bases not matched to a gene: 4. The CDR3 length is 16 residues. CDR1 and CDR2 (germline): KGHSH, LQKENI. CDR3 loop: CASSPGTSGGYNEQFF. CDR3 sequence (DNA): TGTGCCAGCTCCCCTGGGACTAGCGGGGGGTACAATGAGCAGTTCTTC. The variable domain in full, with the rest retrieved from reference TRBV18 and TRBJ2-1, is NAGVMQNPRHLVRRRGQEARLRCSPMKGHSHVYWYRQLPEEGLKFMVYLQKENIIDESGMPKERFSAEFPKEGPSILRIQQVVRGDSAAYFCASSPGTSGGYNEQFFGPGTRLTVL.

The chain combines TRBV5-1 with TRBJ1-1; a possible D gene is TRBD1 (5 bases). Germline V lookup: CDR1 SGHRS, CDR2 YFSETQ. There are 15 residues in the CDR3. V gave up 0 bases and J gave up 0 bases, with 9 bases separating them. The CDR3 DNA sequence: TGCGCCAGCAGCTTGGGGGGACGGATGAACACTGAAGCTTTCTTT. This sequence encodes CASSLGGRMNTEAFF.

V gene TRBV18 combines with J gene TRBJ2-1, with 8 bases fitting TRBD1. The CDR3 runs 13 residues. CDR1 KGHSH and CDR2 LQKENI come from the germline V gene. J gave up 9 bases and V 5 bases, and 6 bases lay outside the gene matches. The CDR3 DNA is TGTGCCAGCTCATCTCTACAGGGGGGTGAGCAGTTCTTC. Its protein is CASSSLQGGEQFF.

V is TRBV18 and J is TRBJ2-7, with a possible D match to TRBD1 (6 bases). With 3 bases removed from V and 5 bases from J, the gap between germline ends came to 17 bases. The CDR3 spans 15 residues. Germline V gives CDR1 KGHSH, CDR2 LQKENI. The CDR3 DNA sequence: TGTGCCAGCTCACCTTCCAGGGGTCGGGCGGACGAGCAGTACTTC. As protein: CASSPSRGRADEQYF.

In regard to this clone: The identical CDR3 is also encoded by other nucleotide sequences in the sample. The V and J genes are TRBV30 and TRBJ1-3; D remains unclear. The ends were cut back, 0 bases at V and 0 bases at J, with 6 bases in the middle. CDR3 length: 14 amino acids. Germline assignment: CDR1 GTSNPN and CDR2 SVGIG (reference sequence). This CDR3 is CAWSVGSSGNTIYF. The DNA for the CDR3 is TGTGCCTGGAGTGTAGGGTCCTCTGGAAACACCATATATTTT.

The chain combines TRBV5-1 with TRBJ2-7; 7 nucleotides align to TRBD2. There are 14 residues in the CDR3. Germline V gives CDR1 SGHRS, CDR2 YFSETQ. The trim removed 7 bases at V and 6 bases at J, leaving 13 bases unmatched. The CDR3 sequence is CASQRGDSASEQYF. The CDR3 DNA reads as TGCGCCAGCCAGCGGGGTGACAGTGCCAGCGAGCAGTACTTC.

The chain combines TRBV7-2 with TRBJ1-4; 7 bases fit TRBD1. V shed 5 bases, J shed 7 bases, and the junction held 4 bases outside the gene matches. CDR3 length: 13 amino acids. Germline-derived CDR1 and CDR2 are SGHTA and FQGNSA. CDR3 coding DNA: TGTGCCAGCAGCCAACGACAGGGTGAAAAACTGTTTTTT. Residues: CASSQRQGEKLFF.

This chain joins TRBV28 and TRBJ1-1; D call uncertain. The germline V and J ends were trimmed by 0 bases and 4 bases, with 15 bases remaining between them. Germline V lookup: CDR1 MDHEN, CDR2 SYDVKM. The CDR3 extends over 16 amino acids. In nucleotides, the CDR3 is TGTGCCAGCAGTTTATGGGGTCTGGGAAAGGGCACTGAAGCTTTCTTT. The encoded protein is CASSLWGLGKGTEAFF.

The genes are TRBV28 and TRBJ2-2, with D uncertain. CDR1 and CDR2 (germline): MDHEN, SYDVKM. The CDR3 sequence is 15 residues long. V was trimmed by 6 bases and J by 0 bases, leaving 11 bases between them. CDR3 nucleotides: TGTGCCAGCAGCCCCGGTGGCGCGAACACCGGGGAGCTGTTTTTT. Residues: CASSPGGANTGELFF. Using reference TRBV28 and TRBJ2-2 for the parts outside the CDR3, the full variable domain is DVKVTQSSRYLVKRTGEKVFLECVQDMDHENMFWYRQDPGLGLRLIYFSYDVKMKEKGDIPEGYSVSREKKERFSLILESASTNQTSMYLCASSPGGANTGELFFGEGSRLTVL.

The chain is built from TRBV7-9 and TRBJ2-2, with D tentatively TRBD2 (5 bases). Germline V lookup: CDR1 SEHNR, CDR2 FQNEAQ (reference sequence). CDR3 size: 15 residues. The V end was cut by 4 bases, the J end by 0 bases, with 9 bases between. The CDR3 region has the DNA TGTGCCAGCAGCTCGGACTTATCGAACACCGGGGAGCTGTTTTTT. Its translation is CASSSDLSNTGELFF.

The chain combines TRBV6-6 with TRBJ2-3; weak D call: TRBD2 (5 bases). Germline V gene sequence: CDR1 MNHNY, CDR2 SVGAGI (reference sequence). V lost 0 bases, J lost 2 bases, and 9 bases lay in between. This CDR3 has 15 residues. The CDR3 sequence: CASSYSRASTDTQYF. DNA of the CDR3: TGTGCCAGCAGTTACTCGCGGGCCTCCACAGATACGCAGTATTTT.

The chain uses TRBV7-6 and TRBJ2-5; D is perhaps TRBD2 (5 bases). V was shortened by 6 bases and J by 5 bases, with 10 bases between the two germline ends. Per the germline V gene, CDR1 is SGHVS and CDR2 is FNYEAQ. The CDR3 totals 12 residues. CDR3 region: CASSRGLETQYF. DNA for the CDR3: TGTGCCAGCAGTCGAGGGTTGGAGACCCAGTACTTC.

The CDR3, as DNA: TGTGCCACCAGCAGAGCGGGGGAGAACAGGGACAATCAGCCCCAGCATTTT. This sequence encodes CATSRAGENRDNQPQHF. This chain links TRBV15 with TRBJ1-5; possibly TRBD1 for D (6 bases). V gave up 1 base and J gave up 3 bases, with 16 bases separating them. CDR1 and CDR2 from the germline V gene are LNHNV and YYDKDF (reference sequence). The CDR3 is 17 residues long.

CDR3 sequence (DNA): TGTGCCAGCAGTGAAGAGGACAGTGGGTATGAGCAGTTCTTC. Translated: CASSEEDSGYEQFF. This chain connects TRBV6-1 to TRBJ2-1, with D possibly TRBD1 on 6 matching bases. CDR1 MNHNS and CDR2 SASEGT come from the germline V gene. The germline V and J ends were trimmed by 1 base and 8 bases, with 12 bases remaining between them. The CDR3 runs to 14 residues.

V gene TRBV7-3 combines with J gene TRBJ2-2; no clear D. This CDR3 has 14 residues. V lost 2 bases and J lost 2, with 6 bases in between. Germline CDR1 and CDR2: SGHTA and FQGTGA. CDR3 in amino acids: CASSLAGNTGELFF. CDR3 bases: TGTGCCAGCAGCTTAGCCGGAAACACCGGGGAGCTGTTTTTT.

The CDR3 sequence is CASSRGTDINEQFF. CDR3 in DNA: TGTGCCAGCAGTAGGGGGACTGACATCAATGAGCAGTTCTTC. The chain has TRBV6-5 and TRBJ2-1; D tentatively fits TRBD1 or TRBD2 (6 bases each). This CDR3 has 14 residues. Germline values: CDR1 MNHEY, CDR2 SVGAGI. The V end lost 5 bases, the J end lost 6 bases, and 14 bases lay between the germline ends.

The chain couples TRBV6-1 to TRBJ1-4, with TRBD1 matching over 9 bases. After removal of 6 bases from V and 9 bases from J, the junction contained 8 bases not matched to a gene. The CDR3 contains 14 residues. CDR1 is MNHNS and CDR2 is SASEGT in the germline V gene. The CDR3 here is CASSTGGASKKLFF. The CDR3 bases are TGTGCCAGCAGCACAGGGGGCGCAAGTAAAAAACTGTTTTTT.

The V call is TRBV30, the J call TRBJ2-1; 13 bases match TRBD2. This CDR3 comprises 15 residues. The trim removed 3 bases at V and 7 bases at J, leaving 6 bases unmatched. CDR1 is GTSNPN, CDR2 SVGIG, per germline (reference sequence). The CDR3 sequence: CAWRPGLAGKNEQFF. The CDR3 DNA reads TGTGCCTGGAGGCCGGGACTAGCGGGGAAAAATGAGCAGTTCTTC.

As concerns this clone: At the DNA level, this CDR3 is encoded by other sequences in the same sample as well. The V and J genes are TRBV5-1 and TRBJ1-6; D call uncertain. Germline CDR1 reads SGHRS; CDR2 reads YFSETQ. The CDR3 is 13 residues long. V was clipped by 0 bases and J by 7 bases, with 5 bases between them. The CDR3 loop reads CASSLETNSPLHF. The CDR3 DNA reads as TGCGCCAGCAGCTTGGAGACAAATTCACCCCTCCACTTT.